This T cell receptor (beta chain) emerged from a study of blood T cell repertoires in COVID-19 (TCRdb year 2020). Notes on the research overall: Samples covering the acute and convalescent phases of COVID-19 were provided by collaborators in the United States, Italy and Spain. Samples came from the ongoing ImmuneRACE study (first 160 participants) plus 1,254 subjects from 6 global collaborators. Where HLA class I and class II types were available, the types were taken from metadata supplied by the sample provider, not from assay-based typing. The material from the prospective study consisted of cDNA or gDNA derived from T cells, B-cell-depleted T cells, or PBMCs. The sample metadata nearly always contained a de-identified subject ID, COVID-19 status, age in years and sex. The repertoires were released in a freely available public database meant as a resource for research on the immune response to SARS-CoV-2. Subjects who had been exposed to COVID-19, were actively infected with it, or had recovered from it provided the deeply sampled blood TCRbeta repertoires that made up the dataset. General conclusions and limits of the study: The amount of clinical and demographic metadata varied by source and participant and was provided uncurated.

The immunoSEQ Assay, a bias-controlled multiplex PCR, was used to amplify TCRbeta CDR3 regions from genomic DNA. In the source study's methods: Nucleated cell counts per sample were estimated from amplification of reference gene primers within the assay. To quantify the absolute abundance of each unique TCRbeta CDR3 rearrangement, sequence reads were collapsed and filtered. For each sample, productive Simpson clonality was calculated by taking the square root of Simpson's diversity index across productive rearrangements. TCRdb holds this immuneACCESS table with in-frame rearrangements only. Some clones are missing; in checked studies, unresolved V genes explain under half, and the rest has no known cause. V, J and clone size are those of that table, while D and trimming were read from the DNA. This sample holds some 380,000 clones; around 90% were observed only once. About 6.8% of the sample goes to the ten largest clones.

On this clone: This receptor's antigen is unknown. Base-call qualities are not available, and no considerably larger clone is one nucleotide away.

Whole blood was collected in K2EDTA tubes by collaborating institutions according to the institutions' own protocols. For TCRbeta analysis, collaborators shipped samples as frozen whole blood, isolated PBMCs, or DNA extracted from either of those sample types. In the germline V gene (reference sequence), CDR1 corresponds to SEHNR and CDR2 to FQNEAQ. V loses 5 bases, J loses 0 bases, and the germline ends lie 13 bases apart. Inclusive of the bounding cysteine and phenylalanine, the CDR3 is 16 residues long. Just the 48-base CDR3 DNA is kept, in frame starting at base 1. Recombination joined TRBV7-9 with TRBJ1-4; there is no confident call for the D gene. The receptor was derived from a man in his late teens or twenties with active or convalescent COVID-19. Sequences were obtained from peripheral blood. The base sequence is TGTGCCAGCAGCACCCTGACACCTGCAACTAATGAAAAACTGTTTTTT. This yields the protein CASSTLTPATNEKLFF.